The source of this T cell receptor (beta chain) is a study of T cell responses to AZD1222 COVID-19 vaccine. Regarding the study as a whole: Samples come after the peak T cell response, not at day 14. Just a handful of people given AZD1222 tested seropositive at baseline. The study reported that nearly half of spike-specific TCRs target unmutated variant regions.

This clone was observed a single time. Antigen: not known. The V and J ends lost 5 bases and 2 bases respectively, with 10 bases between them. The CDR3 runs to 14 residues. In germline, CDR1 is SEHNR, CDR2 FQNEAQ (reference sequence). Repertoires were generated with immunoSEQ multiplex PCR, while TCRdb's copy carries only in-frame clones and drops some. The table includes approximately 49,000 clones, more than 65% detected once. The sample was peripheral blood, taken on day 0 of MenACWY control vaccination. This clonotype was sampled from an adult in good health. V usage is TRBV7-9 and J usage is TRBJ2-1; D might be TRBD1 (5 bases). CDR3 coding DNA: TGTGCCAGCAGCCTTAGGGGCACCTACAATGAGCAGTTCTTC. This gives the protein CASSLRGTYNEQFF.